Each of the 18 T cell receptor beta chains below was sequenced from the same sample in a study of metastatic and nonmetastatic thyroid tumors. MiXCR re-clonotyped the PCR reads for TCRdb. Counted here are tens of thousands of clones, more than 20% occurring once; the ten biggest clones make up 6% to 9.5%. All patients reached thyroid surgery having received no treatment beforehand. What was sequenced was blood. These TCRs come from a female donor with papillary thyroid cancer or a benign thyroid nodule (not recorded which). Some clones in this sample may be carry-over from other donors' samples.

The V and J genes are TRBV10-3 and TRBJ1-1; 10 bases line up with TRBD1. The germline V gene encodes CDR1 ENHRY and CDR2 SYGVKD. The CDR3 has 14 residues. V lost 8 bases, J lost 4 bases, and 7 bases stayed unmatched. The CDR3 region has the DNA TGTGCCATCGGGGACAGGGGAGGGTCCACTGAAGCTTTCTTT. This gives the protein CAIGDRGGSTEAFF.

This clone was seen repeatedly, ten times or more. The rearrangement links TRBV7-2 to TRBJ1-2; tentatively, D is TRBD1 (5 bases). The CDR3 extends over 15 amino acids. Germline CDR1 SGHTA, CDR2 FQGNSA. Deletions cut 5 bases from V and 4 bases from J, with 17 bases between. CDR3 sequence (DNA): TGTGCCAGCAGCCCCCGCGAGGGGCTCGGCTATGGCTACACCTTC. Its protein is CASSPREGLGYGYTF.

Details on this clone: Compared with germline, one end of the junction differs, possibly owing to a read error. The V and J genes are TRBV27 and TRBJ2-2, with 7 bases lining up with TRBD1. This CDR3 comprises 14 residues. Germline CDR1 MNHEY, CDR2 SMNVEV (reference sequence). The CDR3 nucleotides read TGTGCCAGCAGGCTACAGGGGCACACCGGGGAGCCGTTTTTT. Protein sequence: CASRLQGHTGEPFF.

Many counts were recorded for this clone. The V gene is TRBV11-2, the J gene TRBJ2-1, with a weak D call TRBD1 (6 bases). CDR1 and CDR2 (germline): SGHAT, FQNNGV. Trimming shortened V by 0 bases and J by 8 bases, and 11 bases separated the two germline ends. The CDR3 contains 14 residues. In DNA, the CDR3 is TGTGCCAGCAGCTTAGATGGTCAGGGGCATGAGCAGTTCTTC. Its protein product is CASSLDGQGHEQFF.

The chain uses TRBV30 and TRBJ1-1, with D possibly TRBD1 on 6 matching bases. Germline V CDR1 and CDR2: GTSNPN, SVGIG (reference sequence). This CDR3 is 13 amino acids long. The V gene lost 0 bases and the J gene lost 7 bases, with 12 bases spanning the gap. The CDR3 DNA reads as TGTGCCTGGAGTGTCGGCAGGGGAAGTGAAGCTTTCTTT. This gives the protein CAWSVGRGSEAFF.

Ten or more counts support this clone. The chain employs TRBV7-8 and TRBJ2-7; D may be TRBD1 or TRBD2 (5 bases each). V lost 4 bases, J lost 6 bases, and 10 bases lay in between. Germline CDR1 is SGHVS and CDR2 is FQNEAQ. The CDR3 length is 12 residues. DNA for the CDR3: TGTGCCAGCAGCTCGGGACCAGTCGAGCAGTACTTC. This gives the protein CASSSGPVEQYF. Drawing the rest from reference TRBV7-8 and TRBJ2-7, the complete variable domain is GAGVSQSPRYKVAKRGQDVALRCDPISGHVSLFWYQQALGQGPEFLTYFQNEAQLDKSGLPSDRFFAERPEGSVSTLKIQRTQQEDSAVYLCASSSGPVEQYFGPGTRLTVT.

The table lists this clone with a few counts. This chain connects TRBV6-2 or TRBV6-3 to TRBJ2-7, with D possibly TRBD2 on 5 matching bases. V was trimmed by 5 bases and J by 2 bases, leaving 10 bases between them. This CDR3 spans 13 amino acids. Germline assignment: CDR1 MNHEY and CDR2 SVGEGT. CDR3 sequence reads: CASSNGGAYEQYF. The CDR3 nucleotides are TGTGCCAGCAGTAACGGAGGCGCCTACGAGCAGTACTTC.

The V and J genes are TRBV27 and TRBJ1-2, with TRBD1 as a possible D gene (5 bases). CDR1 MNHEY and CDR2 SMNVEV come from the germline V gene (reference sequence). Trimming removed 8 bases at V and 10 bases at J, with 26 bases between. The CDR3 totals 15 residues. CDR3 in amino acids: CASFLGTGRQVDYTF. The CDR3 DNA reads as TGTGCCAGCTTCCTCGGTACAGGACGGCAAGTGGACTACACCTTC.

Ten or more counts support this clone. V gene TRBV20-1 combines with J gene TRBJ2-3; a weak D match, TRBD2 (7 bases). V was shortened by 5 bases and J by 8 bases, with 26 bases between the two germline ends. From germline, CDR1 is DFQATT and CDR2 SNEGSKA (reference sequence). The CDR3 has 16 amino acids. The CDR3 DNA is TGCAGTGCTCCGGGGGGCCGGACACAGGGACGGGGTACGCAGTATTTT. It translates to CSAPGGRTQGRGTQYF.

This clone was observed a few times. An end of the junction differs from the germline gene, which may be a read error. The rearrangement joins TRBV12-3 or TRBV12-4 to TRBJ1-5, with TRBD1 as a possible D gene (5 bases). The CDR3 length is 14 residues. The CDR3 nucleotides are TGTGCCGGCAGTTTAGCCGCAGGGATTCAGCCCCAACATTTT. It codes for CAGSLAAGIQPQHF.

This clone was observed at least ten times. This rearrangement joins TRBV28 to TRBJ2-6; D gene unclear. The ends were cut back, 5 bases at V and 3 bases at J, with 11 bases in the middle. The CDR3 is 15 residues long. The V gene's germline CDR1 is MDHEN and CDR2 SYDVKM. The CDR3 here is CASSPGTVGANVLTF. The CDR3 DNA sequence: TGTGCCAGCAGTCCTGGAACCGTTGGGGCCAACGTCCTGACTTTC.

The chain carries TRBV20-1 and TRBJ2-7, with D possibly TRBD2 on 5 matching bases. Trimming cost V 4 bases and J 6 bases, with 25 bases left between them. The V gene's germline CDR1 is DFQATT and CDR2 SNEGSKA (reference sequence). The CDR3 sequence is 16 residues long. In nucleotides, the CDR3 is TGCAGTGCTAAGCCCCCTTGGGAGAGGGTATGGGTCGAGCAGTACTTC. Its protein is CSAKPPWERVWVEQYF.

The chain joins TRBV5-1 to TRBJ1-2, with 7 bases fitting TRBD1. Trimming cost V 2 bases and J 6 bases; bases outside gene matches: 13. Germline CDR1 is SGHRS and CDR2 is YFSETQ. The CDR3 is made up of 16 amino acids. The CDR3 region is CASSLIQSDRVNGYTF. CDR3 bases: TGCGCCAGCAGCTTAATTCAGAGCGACAGGGTAAATGGCTACACCTTC.

This clone was found many times. The J gene is TRBJ1-2, the V gene TRBV5-1; no reliable D call. The germline V gene encodes CDR1 SGHRS and CDR2 YFSETQ. Trimming took 0 bases from V and 6 from J, leaving 6 bases between them. CDR3 size: 12 residues. CDR3 coding DNA: TGCGCCAGCAGCTTGGAAGGGAATGGCTACACCTTC. It specifies CASSLEGNGYTF.

With regard to this clone: The conserved phenylalanine or tryptophan is not found at the CDR3 terminus, so this likely reflects a read error. The rearrangement joins TRBV6-5 to TRBJ2-7; D remains ambiguous. Looked up from germline, CDR1 is MNHEY and CDR2 is SVGAGI. The CDR3 has 15 amino acids. This chain's CDR3 is CPSSYWIVPTYEQYL. The CDR3 DNA follows: TGTCCCAGCAGTTACTGGATCGTCCCGACCTACGAGCAGTACCTC.

This clone was seen ten or more times. A junction end diverges from the germline sequence, so it may reflect a read error. This sequence joins TRBV29-1 and TRBJ1-1; D is unclear. The CDR3 has 13 residues. From germline, CDR1 is SQVTM and CDR2 ANQGSEA. The CDR3 region has the DNA TGCAACGTTGGGGTCAGTATCGGGGCTGAAGCTTTCTTT. It yields the protein CNVGVSIGAEAFF.

This clone is categorized as medium-sized. The CDR3 bases are TGTGCCAGCAGTGGCTCAGCGCAGGGCGATGGCTACACCTTC. Its translation: CASSGSAQGDGYTF. The chain combines TRBV2 with TRBJ1-2; perhaps TRBD1 as D (5 bases). The CDR3 length is 14 residues. Trimming removed 4 bases at V and 6 bases at J, with 15 bases between. Germline lookup yields CDR1 SNHLY and CDR2 FYNNEI.

This clone was recorded at least ten times. This chain links TRBV30 with TRBJ2-1; unclear D gene. Looked up from germline, CDR1 is GTSNPN and CDR2 is SVGIG (reference sequence). The CDR3 is 13 amino acids. The V end was cut by 1 base, the J end by 1 base, with 5 bases between. CDR3: CAWSGGSYNEQFF. The CDR3 nucleotides are TGTGCCTGGAGTGGTGGATCCTACAATGAGCAGTTCTTC.